Listed below are T cell receptor beta chains from one sample, sequenced in a study of T cell responses to AZD1222 COVID-19 vaccine. This table comes from immunoSEQ multiplex PCR, and its TCRdb copy is limited to in-frame clones, with some not included. Among about 170,000 clones listed, roughly nine tenths were seen once. Material: peripheral blood, obtained on day 0 of AZD1222 vaccination. These TCRs come from an adult in good health. Each CDR3 is given without its conserved first and last residue.

CDR3 protein | V gene
ASSQTGSNGYT | TRBV5-1
ATSSRRQGARSEQY | TRBV15
ASGYGLPHDTQY | TRBV5-1
SASLLGKRGRNEQF | TRBV20-1
ATSARSTDTQY | TRBV24-1
ASSDSRGPAPYNEQF | TRBV6-4
ASTPDVGTDTQY | TRBV5-4
ASSLTGRLTMGTDTQY | TRBV7-3
ASYNSPNYSNQPQH | TRBV4-2
ASSLKGIPYEQY | TRBV11-2
ASSAEQGANEKLF | TRBV19
ASSLRRDLSYEQY | TRBV7-8
ASSEVGRSEAF | TRBV6-1
SASFQNTEAF | TRBV20-1
ASSPLIGGRSSYEQY | TRBV18
ASSPGIYSSTSVGNTIY | TRBV5-5
ASNTDLGGANVLT | TRBV19
ASSYVVRAEAF | TRBV6-5
SVVQGVHEQY | TRBV29-1
ASSLGGSGSTYEQY | TRBV18
ASRWGTEAF | TRBV2
ATSGKPTDTQY | TRBV6-6
ASRPDRGAYNEQF | TRBV7-8
ASSLRGSADTQY | TRBV5-8
ASSPGGSGANVLT | TRBV11-2
SVGTGGETQY | TRBV29-1
ASSLGQGWNSPLH | TRBV19
ASSVLGTGGTDTQY | TRBV27
ASSVAGGYYEQY | TRBV25-1
ASSYAGTGLGHGYT | TRBV6-5
ASSERGGGPQEQY | TRBV6-1
ASGKWDSFNSPLH | TRBV2
ASSSRAVNTEAF | TRBV7-2
ATSATTGGAYYEQY | TRBV24-1
ASSLLPTRYGYT | TRBV27
ASSSPGRNAYEQY | TRBV28
ASSPSVAKNIQY | TRBV6-5
ASSLRTGAGYT | TRBV27
ASSQARGKNTEAF | TRBV14
ASSPTDRPYEQY | TRBV9
ASSPGLAIYNEQF | TRBV6-5